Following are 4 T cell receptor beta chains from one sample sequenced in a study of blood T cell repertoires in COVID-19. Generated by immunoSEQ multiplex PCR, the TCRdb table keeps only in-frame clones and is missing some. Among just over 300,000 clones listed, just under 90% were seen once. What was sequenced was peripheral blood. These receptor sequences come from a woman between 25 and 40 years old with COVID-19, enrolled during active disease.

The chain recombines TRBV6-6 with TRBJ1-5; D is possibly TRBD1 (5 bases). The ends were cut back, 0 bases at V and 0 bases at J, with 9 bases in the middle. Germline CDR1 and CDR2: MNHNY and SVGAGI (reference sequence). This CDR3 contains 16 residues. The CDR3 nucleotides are TGTGCCAGCAGTTACTCCCCGACAGATAGCAATCAGCCCCAGCATTTT. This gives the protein CASSYSPTDSNQPQHF.

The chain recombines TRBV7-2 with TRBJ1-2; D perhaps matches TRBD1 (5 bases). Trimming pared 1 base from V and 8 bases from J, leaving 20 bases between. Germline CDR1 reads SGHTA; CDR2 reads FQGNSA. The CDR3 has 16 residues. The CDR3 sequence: CASSLDFSLGGRGYTF. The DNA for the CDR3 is TGTGCCAGCAGCTTAGATTTTTCTTTGGGGGGACGGGGCTACACCTTC.

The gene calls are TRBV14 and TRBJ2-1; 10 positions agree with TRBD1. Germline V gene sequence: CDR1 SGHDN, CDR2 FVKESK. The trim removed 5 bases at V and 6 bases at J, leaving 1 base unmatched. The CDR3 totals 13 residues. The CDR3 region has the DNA TGTGCCAGCAGCAGGGACAGGGGCAATGAGCAGTTCTTC. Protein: CASSRDRGNEQFF.

Here the CDR3 DNA reads TGTGCCAGCAGCGAGGACAGTACGAATTCACCCCTCCACTTT. As protein: CASSEDSTNSPLHF. The V and J genes are TRBV5-6 and TRBJ1-6; D perhaps matches TRBD1 (6 bases). CDR3 length: 14 residues. With 4 bases removed from V and 7 bases from J, the gap between germline ends came to 12 bases. Germline V lookup: CDR1 SGHDT, CDR2 YYEEEE.